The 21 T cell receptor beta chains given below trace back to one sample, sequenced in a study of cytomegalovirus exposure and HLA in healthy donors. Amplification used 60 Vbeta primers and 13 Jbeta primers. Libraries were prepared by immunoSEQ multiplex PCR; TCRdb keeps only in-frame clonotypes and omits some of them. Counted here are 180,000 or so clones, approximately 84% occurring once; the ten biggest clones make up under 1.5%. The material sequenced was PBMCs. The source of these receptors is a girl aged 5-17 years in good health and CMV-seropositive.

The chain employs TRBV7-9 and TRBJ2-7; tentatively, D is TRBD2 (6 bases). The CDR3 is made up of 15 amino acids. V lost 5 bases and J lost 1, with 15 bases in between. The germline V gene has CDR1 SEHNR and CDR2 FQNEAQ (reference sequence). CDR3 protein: CASSPPTSRSYEQYF. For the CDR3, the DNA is TGTGCCAGCAGCCCACCCACTAGCAGATCCTACGAGCAGTACTTC.

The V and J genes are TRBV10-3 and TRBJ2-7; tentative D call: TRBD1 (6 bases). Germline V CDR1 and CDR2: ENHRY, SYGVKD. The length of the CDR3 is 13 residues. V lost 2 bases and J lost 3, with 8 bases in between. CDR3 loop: CAISELGGYEQYF. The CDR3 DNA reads TGTGCCATCAGTGAGCTAGGGGGCTACGAGCAGTACTTC.

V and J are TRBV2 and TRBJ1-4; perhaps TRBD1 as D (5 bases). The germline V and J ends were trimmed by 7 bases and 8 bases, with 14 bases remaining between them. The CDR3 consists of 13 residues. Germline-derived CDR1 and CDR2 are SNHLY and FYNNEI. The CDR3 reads CASKAGRGEKLFF. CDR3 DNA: TGTGCCAGCAAGGCAGGTCGGGGGGAAAAACTGTTTTTT.

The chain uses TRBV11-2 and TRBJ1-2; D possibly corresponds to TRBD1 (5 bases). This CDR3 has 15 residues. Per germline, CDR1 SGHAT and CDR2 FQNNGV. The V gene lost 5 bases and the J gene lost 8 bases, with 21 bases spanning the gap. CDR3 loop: CASSLQTEPNLGYTF. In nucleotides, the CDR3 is TGTGCCAGCAGCCTGCAGACAGAACCTAATCTGGGCTACACCTTC.

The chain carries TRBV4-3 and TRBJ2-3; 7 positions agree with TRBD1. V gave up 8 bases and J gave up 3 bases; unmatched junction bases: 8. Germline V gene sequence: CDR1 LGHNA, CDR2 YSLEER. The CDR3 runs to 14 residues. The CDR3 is CASGDRVYTDTQYF. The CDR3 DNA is TGCGCCAGCGGAGACAGGGTATATACAGATACGCAGTATTTT.

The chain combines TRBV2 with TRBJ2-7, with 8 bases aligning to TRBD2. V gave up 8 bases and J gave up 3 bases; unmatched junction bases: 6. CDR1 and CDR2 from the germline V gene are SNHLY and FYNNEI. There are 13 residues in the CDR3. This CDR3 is CASYSSGRYEQYF. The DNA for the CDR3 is TGTGCCAGCTACTCTAGCGGGCGCTACGAGCAGTACTTC.

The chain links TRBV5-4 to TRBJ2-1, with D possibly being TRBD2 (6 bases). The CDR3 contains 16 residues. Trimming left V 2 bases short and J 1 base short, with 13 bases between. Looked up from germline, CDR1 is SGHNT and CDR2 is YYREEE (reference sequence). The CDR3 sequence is CASSFGGPGSYNEQFF. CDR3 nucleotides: TGTGCCAGCAGCTTTGGAGGGCCGGGATCCTACAATGAGCAGTTCTTC.

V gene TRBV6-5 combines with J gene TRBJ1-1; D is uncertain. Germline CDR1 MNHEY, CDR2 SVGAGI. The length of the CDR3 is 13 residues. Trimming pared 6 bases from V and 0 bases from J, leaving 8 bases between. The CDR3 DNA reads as TGTGCCAGCAGGAACAGCATGAACACTGAAGCTTTCTTT. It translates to CASRNSMNTEAFF.

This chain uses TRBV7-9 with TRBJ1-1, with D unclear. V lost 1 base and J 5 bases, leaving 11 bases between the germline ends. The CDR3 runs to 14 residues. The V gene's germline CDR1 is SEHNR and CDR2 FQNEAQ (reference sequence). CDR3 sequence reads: CASSLVAGYTEAFF. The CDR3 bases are TGTGCCAGCAGCTTAGTGGCAGGATATACTGAAGCTTTCTTT.

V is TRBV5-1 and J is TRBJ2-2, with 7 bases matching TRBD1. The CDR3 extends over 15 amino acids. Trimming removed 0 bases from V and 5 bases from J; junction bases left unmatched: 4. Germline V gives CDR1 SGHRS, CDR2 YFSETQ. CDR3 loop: CASSLEYRGTGELFF. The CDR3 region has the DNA TGCGCCAGCAGCTTGGAATACAGGGGAACCGGGGAGCTGTTTTTT.

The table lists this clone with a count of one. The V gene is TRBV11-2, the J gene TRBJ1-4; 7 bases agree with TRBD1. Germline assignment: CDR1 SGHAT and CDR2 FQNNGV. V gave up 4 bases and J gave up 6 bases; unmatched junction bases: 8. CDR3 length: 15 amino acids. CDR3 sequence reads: CASSYQGVLDEKLFF. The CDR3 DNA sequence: TGTGCCAGCAGCTATCAGGGGGTGTTGGATGAAAAACTGTTTTTT.

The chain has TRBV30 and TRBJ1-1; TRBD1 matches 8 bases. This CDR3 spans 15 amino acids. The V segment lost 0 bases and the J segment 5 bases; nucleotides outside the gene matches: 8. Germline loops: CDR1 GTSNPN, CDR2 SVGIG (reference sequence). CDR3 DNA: TGTGCCTGGAGTGTACCTGGACAGGGATGGACTGAAGCTTTCTTT. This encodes CAWSVPGQGWTEAFF.

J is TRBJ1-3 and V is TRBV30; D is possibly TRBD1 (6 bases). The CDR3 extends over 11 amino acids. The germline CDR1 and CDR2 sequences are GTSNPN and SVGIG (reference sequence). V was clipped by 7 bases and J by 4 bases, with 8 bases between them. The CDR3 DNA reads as TGTGCCTCGGGACAAGGAAACACCATATATTTT. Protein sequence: CASGQGNTIYF. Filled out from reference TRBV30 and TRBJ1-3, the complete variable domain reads SQTIHQWPATLVQPVGSPLSLECTVEGTSNPNLYWYRQAAGRGLQLLFYSVGIGQISSEVPQNLSASRPQDRQFILSSKKLLLSDSGFYLCASGQGNTIYFGEGSWLTVV.

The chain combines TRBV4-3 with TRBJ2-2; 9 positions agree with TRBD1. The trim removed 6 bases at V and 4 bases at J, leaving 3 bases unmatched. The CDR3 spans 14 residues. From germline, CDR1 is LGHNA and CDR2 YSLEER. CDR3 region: CASRRTGATGELFF. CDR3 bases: TGCGCCAGCAGACGGACAGGGGCCACCGGGGAGCTGTTTTTT.

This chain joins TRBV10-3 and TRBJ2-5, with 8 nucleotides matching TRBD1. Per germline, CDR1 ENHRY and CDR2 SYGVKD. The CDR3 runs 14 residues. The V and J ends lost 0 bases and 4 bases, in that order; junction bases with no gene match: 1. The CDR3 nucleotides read TGTGCCATCAGTGAGTCACAGGGGGTAGAGACCCAGTACTTC. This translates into CAISESQGVETQYF.

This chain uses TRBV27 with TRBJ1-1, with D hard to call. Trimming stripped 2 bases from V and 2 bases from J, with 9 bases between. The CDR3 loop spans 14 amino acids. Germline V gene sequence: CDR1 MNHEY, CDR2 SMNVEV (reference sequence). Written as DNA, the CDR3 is TGTGCCAGCAGTTTAATACCGGGTAACACTGAAGCTTTCTTT. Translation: CASSLIPGNTEAFF.

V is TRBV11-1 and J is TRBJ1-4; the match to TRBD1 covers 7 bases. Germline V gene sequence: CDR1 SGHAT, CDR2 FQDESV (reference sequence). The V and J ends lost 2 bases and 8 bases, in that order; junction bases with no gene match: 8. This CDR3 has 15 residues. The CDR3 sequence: CASSLSTGMREKLFF. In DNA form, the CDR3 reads TGTGCCAGCAGCTTATCGACAGGGATGCGGGAAAAACTGTTTTTT.

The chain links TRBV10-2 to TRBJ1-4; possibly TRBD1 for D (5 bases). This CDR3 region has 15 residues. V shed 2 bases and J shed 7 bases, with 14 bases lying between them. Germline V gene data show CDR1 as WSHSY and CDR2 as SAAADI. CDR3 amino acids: CASSEIGTGGEKLFF. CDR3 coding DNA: TGCGCCAGCAGTGAGATCGGAACGGGGGGTGAAAAACTGTTTTTT.

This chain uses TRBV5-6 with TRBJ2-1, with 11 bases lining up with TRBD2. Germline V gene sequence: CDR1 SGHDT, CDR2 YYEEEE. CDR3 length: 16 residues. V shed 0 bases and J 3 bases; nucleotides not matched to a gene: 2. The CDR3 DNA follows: TGTGCCAGCAGCTTGGGTAGCGGGAGGGGCTACAATGAGCAGTTCTTC. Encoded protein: CASSLGSGRGYNEQFF.

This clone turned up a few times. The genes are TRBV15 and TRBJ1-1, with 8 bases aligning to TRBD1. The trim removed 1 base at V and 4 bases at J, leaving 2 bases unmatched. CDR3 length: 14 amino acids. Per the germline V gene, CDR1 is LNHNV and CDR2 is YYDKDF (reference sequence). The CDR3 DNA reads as TGTGCCACCAGCAGAGTTGACAGGGGCACTGAAGCTTTCTTT. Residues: CATSRVDRGTEAFF.

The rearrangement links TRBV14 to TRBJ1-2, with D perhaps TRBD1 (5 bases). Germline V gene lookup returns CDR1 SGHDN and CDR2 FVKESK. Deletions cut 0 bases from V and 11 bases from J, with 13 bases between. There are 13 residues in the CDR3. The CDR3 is CASSQEGEAPYTF. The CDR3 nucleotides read TGTGCCAGCAGCCAAGAGGGGGAGGCACCTTACACCTTC.